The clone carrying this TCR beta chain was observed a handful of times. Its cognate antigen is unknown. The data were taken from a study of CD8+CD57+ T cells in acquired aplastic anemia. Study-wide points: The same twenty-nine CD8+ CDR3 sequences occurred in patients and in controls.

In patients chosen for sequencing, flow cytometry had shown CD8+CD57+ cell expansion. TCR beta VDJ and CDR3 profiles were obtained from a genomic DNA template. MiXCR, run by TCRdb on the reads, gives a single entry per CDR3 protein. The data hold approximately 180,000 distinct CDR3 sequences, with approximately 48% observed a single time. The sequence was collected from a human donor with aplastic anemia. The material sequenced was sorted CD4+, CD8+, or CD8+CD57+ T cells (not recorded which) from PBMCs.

The CDR3 reads CASVEGGTSTDTQYF. For the CDR3, the DNA is TGTGCCTCAGTGGAGGGTGGGACTAGCACAGATACGCAGTATTTT. The chain joins TRBV25-1 to TRBJ2-3; possibly TRBD2 for D (6 bases). The CDR3 runs to 15 residues. Germline CDR1 is MGHDK and CDR2 is SYGVNS. V lost 11 bases, J lost 0 bases, and 18 bases lay in between.